One sample yielded the 16 T cell receptor beta chains listed below, sequenced in a study of OX40 agonist ivuxolimab in advanced cancers. Assay used: immunoSEQ multiplex PCR; TCRdb lists only in-frame clones, some missing. There are about 93,000 clones in the sample; under 95% occur only once, and around 0.51% lies in the top ten. This specimen was CD4+ or CD8+ T cells sorted from blood, taken in a trial of the OX40 agonist ivuxolimab. The source is an adult with an advanced solid tumor such as melanoma, head and neck, liver or kidney cancer.

This chain connects TRBV30 to TRBJ1-5, with no clear D. The CDR3 covers 13 residues. Trimming cost V 2 bases and J 5 bases, with 10 bases left between them. Germline V gene data show CDR1 as GTSNPN and CDR2 as SVGIG (reference sequence). Written as DNA, the CDR3 is TGTGCCTGGAGTCGGCAGTCCGATCAGCCCCAGCATTTT. This gives the protein CAWSRQSDQPQHF.

The chain combines TRBV6-1 with TRBJ1-1, with 7 bases matching TRBD1. The CDR3 extends over 17 amino acids. V dropped 0 bases and J dropped 8; count of bases not matched to a gene: 15. Per germline, CDR1 MNHNS and CDR2 SASEGT. The CDR3 sequence: CASSEALQGSFLREAFF. The CDR3 nucleotides read TGTGCCAGCAGTGAAGCGTTACAGGGGAGCTTTTTGAGGGAAGCTTTCTTT.

V and J are TRBV19 and TRBJ1-5; maybe TRBD1 (5 bases). The CDR3 length is 14 residues. Germline values: CDR1 LNHDA, CDR2 SQIVND (reference sequence). V was cut by 11 bases and J by 0 bases, with 14 bases left in between. The CDR3 here is CALGGDISNQPQHF. CDR3 in DNA: TGTGCCCTTGGGGGAGATATTAGCAATCAGCCCCAGCATTTT.

The chain recombines TRBV29-1 with TRBJ2-5, with TRBD1 matching over 9 bases. The CDR3 spans 12 residues. Germline CDR1 is SQVTM and CDR2 is ANQGSEA. The V gene end was trimmed by 3 bases and the J gene end by 7 bases; junction bases not matched to a gene: 3. This CDR3 reads CSVDTDRGTQYF. CDR3 sequence (DNA): TGCAGCGTTGACACGGACAGGGGGACCCAGTACTTC. Full variable domain (rest looked up from reference TRBV29-1 and TRBJ2-5): SAVISQKPSRDICQRGTSLTIQCQVDSQVTMMFWYRQQPGQSLTLIATANQGSEATYESGFVIDKFPISRPNLTFSTLTVSNMSPEDSSIYLCSVDTDRGTQYFGPGTRLLVL.

This chain uses TRBV7-2 with TRBJ2-2, with 16 positions matching TRBD2. The trim removed 5 bases at V and 4 bases at J, leaving 4 bases unmatched. CDR1 and CDR2 (germline): SGHTA, FQGNSA. This CDR3 has 17 residues. This CDR3 reads CASSPGLAGGITGELFF. The CDR3 nucleotides are TGTGCCAGCAGCCCGGGACTAGCGGGGGGGATCACCGGGGAGCTGTTTTTT.

The V and J genes are TRBV4-2 and TRBJ1-6; D might be TRBD1 (5 bases). The CDR3 is 16 residues long. Germline V CDR1 and CDR2: LGHNA, YNFKEQ. V lost 0 bases, J lost 7 bases, and 13 bases lay in between. CDR3 nucleotides: TGTGCCAGCAGCCAAGATCTGGGGGTATGGAATTCACCCCTCCACTTT. Its protein product is CASSQDLGVWNSPLHF.

The chain's CDR3 is CASTGGPNSPLHF. CDR3 bases: TGCGCCAGCACGGGGGGTCCTAATTCACCCCTCCACTTT. The chain couples TRBV10-2 to TRBJ1-6; TRBD1 is a possible D gene (5 bases). Germline CDR1 and CDR2: WSHSY and SAAADI. Trimming took 7 bases from V and 6 from J, leaving 10 bases between them. The CDR3 totals 13 residues.

V and J are TRBV10-1 and TRBJ2-3; either TRBD1 or TRBD2 may fit D (5 bases each). V was clipped by 2 bases and J by 9 bases, with 6 bases between them. The CDR3 extends over 11 amino acids. CDR1 WNHNN and CDR2 SYGVQD come from the germline V gene (reference sequence). CDR3 amino acids: CASSEGGTQYF. CDR3 nucleotide sequence: TGCGCCAGCAGTGAGGGGGGAACGCAGTATTTT.

This chain joins TRBV6-1 and TRBJ2-1, with D uncertain. CDR1 is MNHNS, CDR2 SASEGT, per germline. The CDR3 is 11 residues long. V lost 6 bases, J lost 4 bases, and 4 bases lay in between. The CDR3 nucleotides are TGTGCCAGCAGGTTTTACAATGAGCAGTTCTTC. Its translation is CASRFYNEQFF.

This chain connects TRBV19 to TRBJ1-2; no reliable D call. V shed 5 bases and J shed 10 bases, with 20 bases lying between them. The germline V gene encodes CDR1 LNHDA and CDR2 SQIVND (reference sequence). The CDR3 sequence is 14 residues long. The DNA of the CDR3 is TGTGCCAGTAGTCCAGACCTCAATCAGAGTGACTACACCTTC. It codes for CASSPDLNQSDYTF.

V and J are TRBV5-4 and TRBJ2-5, with TRBD1 matching 8 bases. CDR1 is SGHNT, CDR2 YYREEE, per germline (reference sequence). The length of the CDR3 is 15 residues. The J segment lost 5 bases and the V segment lost 0 bases, leaving 6 bases of the junction unmatched. The CDR3 protein is CASSLVSGGRETQYF. The CDR3 region has the DNA TGTGCCAGCAGCTTGGTATCAGGGGGCCGGGAGACCCAGTACTTC.

There are a few counts of this clone. This sequence joins TRBV6-1 and TRBJ1-2; D is perhaps TRBD1 (6 bases). V lost 1 base and J lost 1, with 10 bases in between. The V gene's germline CDR1 is MNHNS and CDR2 SASEGT. The CDR3 runs 15 residues. Here the CDR3 reads CASSEDRAGNYGYTF. CDR3 coding DNA: TGTGCCAGCAGTGAAGACAGGGCCGGTAACTATGGCTACACCTTC.

This chain joins TRBV9 and TRBJ1-1; no firm D call. The CDR3 extends over 15 amino acids. Trimming cost V 3 bases and J 0 bases, with 12 bases left between them. Germline CDR1 SGDLS, CDR2 YYNGEE. CDR3 protein: CASSAFVGLNTEAFF. The CDR3 nucleotides read TGTGCCAGCAGCGCCTTTGTGGGCTTGAACACTGAAGCTTTCTTT.

CDR3 amino acids: CASSPGDVIQETQYF. The CDR3 bases are TGCGCCAGCAGCCCGGGGGACGTCATCCAAGAGACCCAGTACTTC. This rearrangement joins TRBV5-1 to TRBJ2-5; a weak D match, TRBD2 (6 bases). The germline V gene has CDR1 SGHRS and CDR2 YFSETQ. The CDR3 spans 15 residues. Deletions cut 4 bases from V and 1 base from J, with 14 bases between.

V and J are TRBV7-9 and TRBJ2-5; no reliable D call. Germline V gene data show CDR1 as SEHNR and CDR2 as FQNEAQ (reference sequence). Trimming pared 5 bases from V and 4 bases from J, leaving 8 bases between. This CDR3 contains 12 residues. The CDR3 coding sequence is TGTGCCAGCAGCCAATATCGAGAGACCCAGTACTTC. It specifies CASSQYRETQYF.

This clone was observed a handful of times. The chain combines TRBV10-3 with TRBJ1-1, with TRBD1 matching over 7 bases. Germline V gene sequence: CDR1 ENHRY, CDR2 SYGVKD. Trimming removed 11 bases from V and 4 bases from J; junction bases left unmatched: 7. CDR3 length: 12 amino acids. The CDR3 nucleotides are TGTGCCTCGACAGGGTCGCGCACTGAAGCTTTCTTT. Its protein is CASTGSRTEAFF.